A selection of T cell receptor beta chains follows, all from one sample in a study of T cell repertoires in cytomegalovirus infection. These receptors' antigens are unknown. MiXCR was run by TCRdb on the reads, yielding one entry per CDR3 protein. The sample holds approximately 990,000 distinct CDR3 sequences, 31% seen once. The material sequenced was cultured CD8+ T cells from PBMCs, taken from culture after CMV antigen stimulation. The source of these receptors is a human donor in good health (CMV status not recorded). Some clones in this sample may be carry-over from other donors' samples. Each CDR3 is given with its conserved first and last residue. A D gene is named only where the DNA matches it firmly. Not every row has a clone size; where given, it reads once, few, many or a size class.

size	J	D	V	DNA	CDR3
-	TRBJ2-5	TRBD2	TRBV7-8	TGTGCCAGTACCAGAACCCCGGGACTAGCGGGACAAGAGACCCAGTACTTC	CASTRTPGLAGQETQYF
-	TRBJ2-7	TRBD1	TRBV4-2	TGTGCCAGCAGCCCCGGGACAGGGGAACACTACGAGCAGTACTTC	CASSPGTGEHYEQYF
-	TRBJ2-7	TRBD2	TRBV7-2	TGTGCCATCAGCTTAGGACTCGCGGGGGGCCCCTACGAGCAGTACTTC	CAISLGLAGGPYEQYF
once	TRBJ2-5	-	TRBV10-3	TGTGCCATCAGTGAGTCGTTGGGGCGGCAAGAGACCCAGTACTTC	CAISESLGRQETQYF
-	TRBJ2-3	-	TRBV28	TGTGCCAGCAGACAGATCACAGATACGCAGTATTTT	CASRQITDTQYF
-	TRBJ1-3	-	TRBV2	TGTGCCAGCAGTGAAGATGGGTACGGAAACACCATATATTTT	CASSEDGYGNTIYF
-	TRBJ1-2	-	TRBV7-9	TGTGCCAGCAGCTTCGGGGGGCCTCCCGGCTATGGCTACACCTTC	CASSFGGPPGYGYTF
-	TRBJ1-6	TRBD1	TRBV27	TGTGCCAGCAGTCCCTCCGGGACAGGGTCGTCACCCCTCCACTTT	CASSPSGTGSSPLHF
-	TRBJ1-5	-	TRBV6-5	TGTGCCAGCACCTTACACAAGGATTTGGGTCAGCCCCAGCATTTT	CASTLHKDLGQPQHF
many	TRBJ1-5	-	TRBV7-2	TGTGCCAGCAGTCGGGACATCAATCAGCCCCAGCATTTT	CASSRDINQPQHF
-	TRBJ2-2	-	TRBV10-3	TGTGCCATCAGTGCTGGGGGCGAGAACACCGGGGAGCTGTTTTTT	CAISAGGENTGELFF
-	TRBJ2-1	-	TRBV7-9	TGTGCCAGCAGCTTAGATCAAGGCTTCAATGAGCAGTTCTTC	CASSLDQGFNEQFF